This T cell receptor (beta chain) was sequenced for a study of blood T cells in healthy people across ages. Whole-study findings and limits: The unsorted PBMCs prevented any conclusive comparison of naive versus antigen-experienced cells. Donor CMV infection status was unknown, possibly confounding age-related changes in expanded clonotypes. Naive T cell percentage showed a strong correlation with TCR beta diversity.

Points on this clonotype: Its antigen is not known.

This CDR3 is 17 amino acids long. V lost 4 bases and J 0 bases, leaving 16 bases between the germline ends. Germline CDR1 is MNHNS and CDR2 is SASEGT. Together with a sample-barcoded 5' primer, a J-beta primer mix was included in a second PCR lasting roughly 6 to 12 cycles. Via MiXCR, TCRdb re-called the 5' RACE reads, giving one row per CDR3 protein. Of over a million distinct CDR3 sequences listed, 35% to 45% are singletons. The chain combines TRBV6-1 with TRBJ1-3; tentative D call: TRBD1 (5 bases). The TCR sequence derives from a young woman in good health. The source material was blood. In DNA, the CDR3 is TGTGCCAGCAGTGTTAAAAGGGGCCAACACTCTGGAAACACCATATATTTT. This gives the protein CASSVKRGQHSGNTIYF.